This record looks at one T cell receptor (beta chain) sequence and its context. The antigen is undetermined. This record comes from a study of Ad26.COV2.S vaccination and SARS-CoV-2 variants. Study-level findings and limits: Spike-specific TCR breadth ran higher among vaccine recipients than placebo recipients. Considerable breadth of spike-specific CD8+ and CD4+ T cell responses has reportedly been documented following vaccination. Total T cell responses, in the TCR breadth and depth analyses, may have been underestimated.

V shed 3 bases and J 4 bases; nucleotides not matched to a gene: 5. The CDR3 is 15 amino acids. Germline CDR1 KGHSH, CDR2 LQKENI. TCRdb's copy holds only in-frame clones and misses some; the assay was immunoSEQ multiplex PCR. The sample yields about 180,000 clones, around 85% seen once. The sample here was peripheral blood, taken after recovery from COVID-19. This clonotype was obtained from a human donor who had recovered from COVID-19. The V call is TRBV18, the J call TRBJ2-1, with 8 positions matching TRBD2. CDR3 region: CASSPPGGGYNEQFF. The CDR3 nucleotides read TGTGCCAGCTCACCCCCGGGAGGGGGGTACAATGAGCAGTTCTTC. The full variable domain, in which reference TRBV18 and TRBJ2-1 provide the parts outside the CDR3, is NAGVMQNPRHLVRRRGQEARLRCSPMKGHSHVYWYRQLPEEGLKFMVYLQKENIIDESGMPKERFSAEFPKEGPSILRIQQVVRGDSAAYFCASSPPGGGYNEQFFGPGTRLTVL.